The sequence of this T cell receptor beta chain was determined in a study of PD-1 blockade in classical Hodgkin lymphoma. Study overall: Patients were dosed intravenously with nivolumab at 3 mg/kg every 2 weeks. General study points: In CD4+ cells, TCR diversity went up significantly by C4D1, but in CD8+ cells it did not.

With respect to this clone: Its antigen is still unknown.

Time point here: cycle 4 day 1 (C4D1), after 5 to 7 weeks of nivolumab. All the patients suffered relapse after autologous stem cell transplantation, and brentuximab vedotin exposure differed. The patients, who had relapsed/refractory classical Hodgkin lymphoma, achieved best responses of complete response, partial response or progressive disease. Assay: immunoSEQ multiplex PCR; the TCRdb copy retains only in-frame clones and omits some. The table has some 58,000 clones, around 94% seen once. Germline V gene data show CDR1 as MDHEN and CDR2 as SYDVKM. This CDR3 contains 16 residues. The V gene lost 3 bases and the J gene lost 3 bases, with 18 bases spanning the gap.

This receptor was obtained from a human donor with classical Hodgkin lymphoma. Sample: peripheral blood mononuclear cells (PBMCs), taken before the fourth cycle of nivolumab. The rearrangement links TRBV28 to TRBJ2-7; either TRBD1 or TRBD2 may supply D (6 bases each). The CDR3 region is CASSFGGPGSLYEQYF. The CDR3 DNA sequence: TGTGCCAGCAGTTTCGGGGGCCCCGGGTCGCTCTACGAGCAGTACTTC. The full variable domain, with the rest looked up from reference TRBV28 and TRBJ2-7, is DVKVTQSSRYLVKRTGEKVFLECVQDMDHENMFWYRQDPGLGLRLIYFSYDVKMKEKGDIPEGYSVSREKKERFSLILESASTNQTSMYLCASSFGGPGSLYEQYFGPGTRLTVT.